One sample yielded the 23 T cell receptor beta chains listed below, sequenced in a study of neurological immune-mediated disorders (dated by TCRdb to between 2017 and 2020). Receptor libraries were prepared by 5' RACE. TCRdb lists the instrument as Illumina HiSeq 2500. TCRdb reprocessed the public reads (quality trimming at Q25 with fastp, clone calling with MiXCR) and kept in-frame beta chains. Identical CDR3 protein sequences are pooled into one entry, listed with their most common genes and DNA. In this sample the table shows about 45,000 distinct CDR3 sequences, approximately 15% of which occur a single time. The ten largest clones represent about an eighth of the sample. Reading the label with the study, this specimen's time point is: longitudinal time-point 3. Material for sequencing was PBMCs. The source of these receptors is a young man in good health.

The sample holds many counts of this clonotype. The rearrangement uses TRBV7-8 and TRBJ2-7; 13 bases map to TRBD2. J gave up 6 bases and V 2 bases, and 4 bases lay outside the gene matches. CDR3 length equals 15 residues. Germline values: CDR1 SGHVS, CDR2 FQNEAQ. CDR3 coding DNA: TGTGCCAGCAGCTTACGGACTAGCGGGAGCCTCGAGCAGTACTTC. This translates into CASSLRTSGSLEQYF.

This clonotype was found many times. The chain combines TRBV14 with TRBJ1-3; D is uncertain. V lost 1 base to trimming and J lost 0 bases, with 13 bases between them. The CDR3 is made up of 17 amino acids. The germline V gene has CDR1 SGHDN and CDR2 FVKESK. The CDR3 loop reads CASSQGSRFGSGNTIYF. DNA for the CDR3: TGTGCCAGCAGCCAAGGAAGCCGCTTTGGCTCTGGAAACACCATATATTTT.

The rearrangement links TRBV20-1 to TRBJ1-2, with D possibly TRBD1 on 6 matching bases. The CDR3 length is 15 residues. CDR1 is DFQATT and CDR2 is SNEGSKA in the germline V gene (reference sequence). The germline V and J ends were trimmed by 5 bases and 4 bases, with 20 bases remaining between them. The CDR3 reads CSALGHGLLLYGYTF. In DNA, the CDR3 is TGCAGTGCTTTGGGACATGGGCTACTCCTCTATGGCTACACCTTC.

This clonotype has a single count. The chain uses TRBV9 and TRBJ1-1; the D is unclear. This CDR3 is built from 15 residues. V lost 4 bases, J lost 0 bases, and 13 bases lay in between. In germline, CDR1 is SGDLS, CDR2 YYNGEE. The CDR3 loop reads CASSPWEGMNTEAFF. The CDR3 DNA sequence: TGTGCCAGCAGCCCCTGGGAGGGAATGAACACTGAAGCTTTCTTT.

This clonotype was counted at least ten times. V and J are TRBV29-1 and TRBJ2-1, with 8 bases that match TRBD2. Germline V lookup: CDR1 SQVTM, CDR2 ANQGSEA. The CDR3 runs 13 residues. J was trimmed by 8 bases and V by 4 bases; bases with no gene match: 7. The CDR3 DNA reads as TGCAGCGTTGCTAAGCGGGAGTTGGATGAGCAGTTCTTC. Amino acid sequence: CSVAKRELDEQFF.

This clonotype was detected ten times or more. This sequence joins TRBV10-3 and TRBJ1-6; the D is unclear. This CDR3 is built from 13 residues. CDR1 is ENHRY and CDR2 is SYGVKD in the germline V gene. V lost 0 bases and J lost 7, with 4 bases in between. The chain's CDR3 is CAISESWNSPLHF. In DNA, the CDR3 is TGTGCCATCAGTGAGTCGTGGAATTCACCCCTCCACTTT.

The rearrangement joins TRBV18 to TRBJ1-4; 7 positions match TRBD1. Looked up from germline, CDR1 is KGHSH and CDR2 is LQKENI. This CDR3 is 15 amino acids long. Trimming at V came to 1 base and at J to 5 bases, leaving 4 bases not matched to a gene. CDR3 amino acids: CASSPQQGRNEKLFF. For the CDR3, the DNA is TGTGCCAGCTCACCACAACAGGGGAGGAATGAAAAACTGTTTTTT. The full variable domain, completed using reference TRBV18 and TRBJ1-4, is NAGVMQNPRHLVRRRGQEARLRCSPMKGHSHVYWYRQLPEEGLKFMVYLQKENIIDESGMPKERFSAEFPKEGPSILRIQQVVRGDSAAYFCASSPQQGRNEKLFFGSGTQLSVL.

This clonotype was detected many times. The J gene is TRBJ2-2, the V gene TRBV6-5, with 10 bases lining up with TRBD1. V lost 5 bases and J lost 4; bases outside the gene matches: 4. The CDR3 has 15 amino acids. CDR1 is MNHEY and CDR2 is SVGAGI in the germline V gene. The CDR3 reads CASSLDRGPTGELFF. For the CDR3, the DNA is TGTGCCAGCAGTCTAGACAGGGGGCCCACCGGGGAGCTGTTTTTT.

This chain joins TRBV7-8 and TRBJ2-7; D not resolved. The V gene's germline CDR1 is SGHVS and CDR2 FQNEAQ. The CDR3 has 15 residues. Trimming removed 7 bases from V and 0 bases from J, with 16 bases in between. The CDR3 loop reads CASTSLSTASYEQYF. The DNA for the CDR3 is TGTGCCAGCACCAGCTTATCAACGGCCTCCTACGAGCAGTACTTC.

This clonotype was detected ten times or more. This rearrangement joins TRBV10-3 to TRBJ2-2, with D possibly matching TRBD1 (6 bases). With 3 bases removed from V and 3 bases from J, the gap between germline ends came to 14 bases. The CDR3 totals 16 residues. The germline V gene has CDR1 ENHRY and CDR2 SYGVKD. Here the CDR3 reads CAISDRGIVDTGELFF. The CDR3 region has the DNA TGTGCCATCAGTGACAGGGGTATAGTGGACACCGGGGAGCTGTTTTTT.

This clonotype was detected many times. The chain uses TRBV15 and TRBJ2-5; D uncertain. This CDR3 contains 12 residues. Trimming stripped 1 base from V and 5 bases from J, with 5 bases between. The germline V gene encodes CDR1 LNHNV and CDR2 YYDKDF (reference sequence). The CDR3 bases are TGTGCCACCAGCAGAGTCAGGGAGACCCAGTACTTC. It codes for CATSRVRETQYF.

The gene calls are TRBV28 and TRBJ2-7; 7 bases are shared with TRBD1. The V segment lost 10 bases and the J segment 3 bases; nucleotides outside the gene matches: 15. CDR3 length: 15 amino acids. Germline V gene lookup returns CDR1 MDHEN and CDR2 SYDVKM. CDR3 in amino acids: CATRGDGTVLYEQYF. DNA for the CDR3: TGTGCCACCCGAGGGGACGGGACAGTTCTCTACGAGCAGTACTTC. Filled out from reference TRBV28 and TRBJ2-7, the complete variable domain reads DVKVTQSSRYLVKRTGEKVFLECVQDMDHENMFWYRQDPGLGLRLIYFSYDVKMKEKGDIPEGYSVSREKKERFSLILESASTNQTSMYLCATRGDGTVLYEQYFGPGTRLTVT.

Comment on this clonotype: A read error may be the cause here, since a much bigger clone is one base away. CDR3 DNA sequence: TGTGCCAGCAGCTATTTCCCGGCCAGCTCTGGAAACACCATATATTTT. It yields the protein CASSYFPASSGNTIYF. V is TRBV7-3 and J is TRBJ1-3, with D unclear. Trimming left V 4 bases short and J 0 bases short, with 13 bases between. Germline V lookup: CDR1 SGHTA, CDR2 FQGTGA. The CDR3 is made up of 16 amino acids.

This sequence joins TRBV28 and TRBJ1-2; D remains unclear. V was shortened by 8 bases and J by 9 bases, with 19 bases between the two germline ends. CDR3 length: 13 residues. Germline V gives CDR1 MDHEN, CDR2 SYDVKM. For the CDR3, the DNA is TGTGCCAGCCACGCTTTGGGCTCTGCGAGCTACACCTTC. Residues: CASHALGSASYTF.

The sample holds many counts of this clonotype. The V call is TRBV20-1, the J call TRBJ2-5, with D perhaps matching TRBD1 or TRBD2 (5 bases each). The CDR3 extends over 14 amino acids. Per the germline V gene, CDR1 is DFQATT and CDR2 is SNEGSKA (reference sequence). The V gene lost 3 bases and the J gene lost 3 bases, with 14 bases spanning the gap. The CDR3 loop is CSARLWETEETQYF. The DNA for the CDR3 is TGCAGTGCTAGGTTGTGGGAGACAGAAGAGACCCAGTACTTC.

This clonotype was seen repeatedly, ten times or more. The V gene is TRBV20-1, the J gene TRBJ2-5, with TRBD1 identical over 8 bases. This CDR3 is 12 amino acids long. CDR1 and CDR2 from the germline V gene are DFQATT and SNEGSKA (reference sequence). The V gene end was trimmed by 5 bases and the J gene end by 4 bases; junction bases not matched to a gene: 3. In nucleotides, the CDR3 is TGCAGTGCTGGACAGGGAAGAGAGACCCAGTACTTC. Its translation: CSAGQGRETQYF.

The genes are TRBV10-3 and TRBJ1-1; tentative D call: TRBD1 (5 bases). From germline, CDR1 is ENHRY and CDR2 SYGVKD. Deletions cut 6 bases from V and 7 bases from J, with 9 bases between. CDR3 length: 11 amino acids. CDR3 region: CAISRDREAFF. DNA for the CDR3: TGTGCCATCAGCAGGGACCGTGAAGCTTTCTTT.

V is TRBV30 and J is TRBJ2-5; a weak D match, TRBD2 (6 bases). This CDR3 comprises 14 residues. The V gene lost 2 bases and the J gene lost 7 bases, with 17 bases spanning the gap. The V gene's germline CDR1 is GTSNPN and CDR2 SVGIG (reference sequence). CDR3 nucleotides: TGTGCCTGGAGTTTACCGGGACTCCGGGGGACCCAGTACTTC. As protein: CAWSLPGLRGTQYF. Supplemented by reference TRBV30 and TRBJ2-5, the full variable domain reads SQTIHQWPATLVQPVGSPLSLECTVEGTSNPNLYWYRQAAGRGLQLLFYSVGIGQISSEVPQNLSASRPQDRQFILSSKKLLLSDSGFYLCAWSLPGLRGTQYFGPGTRLLVL.

This clonotype was seen many times. The CDR3 DNA is TGTGCCAGCAGTTTTGGGGGTAGCGACGAGCAGTACTTC. The encoded protein is CASSFGGSDEQYF. V gene TRBV12-3 or TRBV12-4 combines with J gene TRBJ2-7; TRBD1 or TRBD2 may be the D gene (5 bases each). The length of the CDR3 is 13 residues. V was pared by 3 bases and J by 5 bases, with 11 bases between.

This clonotype was recorded at least ten times. The chain recombines TRBV5-1 with TRBJ2-1; 9 bases agree with TRBD2. V lost 8 bases and J lost 5; bases outside the gene matches: 8. The length of the CDR3 is 14 residues. From germline, CDR1 is SGHRS and CDR2 YFSETQ. CDR3 in amino acids: CASGGASGNNEQFF. CDR3 bases: TGCGCCAGTGGCGGAGCTAGCGGGAACAATGAGCAGTTCTTC.

About this clonotype itself: This sequence may be a read error, since a much larger clone differs from it by one base. The V gene is TRBV12-3 or TRBV12-4, the J gene TRBJ1-5; TRBD1 agrees at 10 bases. There are 16 residues in the CDR3. V lost 6 bases, J lost 7 bases, and 12 bases stayed unmatched. The CDR3 loop is CASSDYGQGGGQPQHF. The CDR3 DNA is TGTGCCAGCAGCGACTACGGACAGGGGGGCGGGCAGCCCCAGCATTTT.

Points on this clonotype: One junction end disagrees with the germline gene, perhaps due to a read error. CDR3 protein: CATSDEKDRALNF. CDR3 DNA: TGTGCCACCAGTGATGAGAAGGACAGGGCCCTCAATTTT. This chain connects TRBV24-1 to TRBJ2-3, with 8 nucleotides matching TRBD1. The germline V gene has CDR1 KGHDR and CDR2 SFDVKD. This CDR3 has 13 residues.

This clonotype was picked up many times. The chain links TRBV12-3 or TRBV12-4 to TRBJ2-1; unclear D gene. The CDR3 is 18 residues long. Trimming took off 2 bases at V and 7 bases at J, with 24 bases between the two ends. The CDR3 region has the DNA TGTGCCAGCAGTTTACTCTGGGTAGGCTCGGCTACATCTAATGAGCAGTTCTTC. As protein: CASSLLWVGSATSNEQFF.